This TCR beta chain was sequenced in a study of CD8+ T cells in alopecia areata. On the study more broadly: Treated individuals took tofacitinib by mouth, 5 to 10 mg twice daily. For 6 to 18 months, tofacitinib was taken, and 6 months off drug followed.

The treatment here: oral pan-JAK inhibitor, 5-10 mg twice daily. Following extraction, RNA underwent reverse transcription to cDNA, which served as the sequencing template. Sequencing used immunoSEQ multiplex PCR; TCRdb keeps in-frame clones, though not all of them. The table includes fewer than 250,000 clones, about 60% detected once. This clone was seen more than once but under ten times. Trimming removed 4 bases from V and 7 bases from J, with 10 bases in between. The CDR3 is 13 residues long. Germline CDR1 is LGHNA and CDR2 is YNFKEQ. Sample: CD4+ T cells sorted from blood, taken at week 4, from a patient treated with tofacitinib. The chain joins TRBV4-2 to TRBJ1-4; D unresolved. The TCR originated in a human donor with alopecia areata. The CDR3 is CASSLNRGEKLFF. CDR3 sequence (DNA): TGTGCCAGCAGCCTTAATCGGGGTGAAAAACTGTTTTTT.